One and the same sample provided the 17 T cell receptor beta chains below, sequenced in a study of post-analysis software for immune sequencing data (dated by TCRdb to between 2014 and 2017). Their recognized antigens are unknown. What the research found in general, with its limitations: A handful of TRBV segments, including TRBV5-6, TRBV5-1 and TRBV20-1, were significantly more frequent in patients than controls.

Library construction relied on PCR. Sequencing was performed on an Illumina HiSeq 2500. Unique molecular identifiers were incorporated into TCR beta cDNA libraries to reduce PCR and sequencing biases. Using fastp at Q25 and MiXCR, TCRdb reprocessed the public reads and kept productive beta chains. CDR3 protein sequences are deduplicated, and each keeps its most common genes and DNA. In this sample the table shows some 800,000 distinct CDR3 sequences, roughly 50% of which occur a single time. The ten largest account for around 4.7% of the sample. The sequencing input was blood. These receptors were taken from a girl aged 10 to 17 with multiple sclerosis.

This clonotype was detected only a few times. CDR3 bases: TGCGCCAGCAGCTGGGATCGGGACTTTGACCCCACAGATACGCAGTATTTT. This codes for CASSWDRDFDPTDTQYF. The rearrangement joins TRBV5-1 to TRBJ2-3; tentatively, D is TRBD2 (6 bases). The CDR3 is 17 residues long. V was shortened by 3 bases and J by 2 bases, with 19 bases between the two germline ends. The germline V gene has CDR1 SGHRS and CDR2 YFSETQ.

This clonotype was seen a handful of times. The chain couples TRBV4-3 to TRBJ2-1, with a tentative D call TRBD2 (5 bases). The germline V and J ends were trimmed by 4 bases and 1 base, with 11 bases remaining between them. This CDR3 has 15 residues. Germline V gives CDR1 LGHNA, CDR2 YSLEER. The CDR3, as DNA: TGCGCCAGCAGCCCGAGCGGAGATTCCTACAATGAGCAGTTCTTC. Its protein is CASSPSGDSYNEQFF.

CDR3: CASSSGGVKNIQYF. CDR3 sequence (DNA): TGTGCCAGCAGTTCCGGAGGAGTCAAAAACATTCAGTACTTC. The rearrangement links TRBV12-3 or TRBV12-4 to TRBJ2-4, with D tentatively TRBD2 (5 bases). V was trimmed by 4 bases and J by 3 bases, leaving 10 bases between them. This CDR3 spans 14 amino acids.

The chain links TRBV28 to TRBJ2-7; D remains unclear. There are 12 residues in the CDR3. Germline V gene sequence: CDR1 MDHEN, CDR2 SYDVKM. In nucleotides, the CDR3 is TGTGTCACAGTTTCTGGAGCCTACGAGCAGTACTTC. This encodes CVTVSGAYEQYF.

This clonotype was counted only a few times. The rearrangement uses TRBV7-9 and TRBJ2-4, with 9 nucleotides matching TRBD1. CDR3 length equals 15 residues. From germline, CDR1 is SEHNR and CDR2 FQNEAQ (reference sequence). V shed 2 bases, J shed 6 bases, and the junction held 5 bases outside the gene matches. The CDR3 DNA is TGTGCCAGCAGCTTAAGCGGACAGGGGATAAACATTCAGTACTTC. Its translation is CASSLSGQGINIQYF. Using reference TRBV7-9 and TRBJ2-4 for the parts outside the CDR3, the full variable domain is DTGVSQNPRHKITKRGQNVTFRCDPISEHNRLYWYRQTLGQGPEFLTYFQNEAQLEKSRLLSDRFSAERPKGSFSTLEIQRTEQGDSAMYLCASSLSGQGINIQYFGAGTRLSVL.

This chain connects TRBV5-6 to TRBJ2-3, with TRBD2 matching 13 bases. CDR3 length: 17 residues. Per germline, CDR1 SGHDT and CDR2 YYEEEE. V gave up 4 bases and J gave up 5 bases; unmatched junction bases: 10. In DNA form, the CDR3 reads TGTGCCAGCAGCGGGGGACTAGCGGGACCTTCGGGAGATACGCAGTATTTT. It specifies CASSGGLAGPSGDTQYF.

This clonotype was picked up a small number of times. The rearrangement joins TRBV10-2 to TRBJ2-1, with TRBD2 identical over 7 bases. CDR1 and CDR2 from the germline V gene are WSHSY and SAAADI. V gave up 7 bases and J gave up 0 bases; unmatched junction bases: 3. The CDR3 loop spans 14 amino acids. This CDR3 is CASTAGDSYNEQFF. The CDR3 DNA is TGCGCCAGCACCGCGGGAGACTCCTACAATGAGCAGTTCTTC.

DNA of the CDR3: TGTGCCAGTAGTAAAACAGAGGGGAGTCACTCTGGGGCCAACGTCCTGACTTTC. Translating gives CASSKTEGSHSGANVLTF. This sequence joins TRBV19 and TRBJ2-6; D might be TRBD1 or TRBD2, each matching 5 bases. Per germline, CDR1 LNHDA and CDR2 SQIVND (reference sequence). CDR3 length: 18 residues. Trimming removed 4 bases at V and 0 bases at J, with 16 bases between.

There are a few counts of this clonotype. The CDR3 region has the DNA TGTGCCACCAGCAGAGATGGGGACACAGATACGCAGTATTTT. It translates to CATSRDGDTDTQYF. The rearrangement uses TRBV15 and TRBJ2-3; D is uncertain. The CDR3 contains 14 residues. Germline assignment: CDR1 LNHNV and CDR2 YYDKDF (reference sequence). The V gene lost 0 bases and the J gene lost 2 bases, with 6 bases spanning the gap.

This clonotype showed up just once. The chain recombines TRBV11-2 with TRBJ2-1; D is perhaps TRBD1 (6 bases). Germline V CDR1 and CDR2: SGHAT, FQNNGV. The CDR3 consists of 13 residues. Trimming removed 8 bases at V and 4 bases at J, with 12 bases between. The CDR3 DNA is TGTGCCAGCGAGGGGGATTTATACAATGAGCAGTTCTTC. Its translation is CASEGDLYNEQFF. The full variable domain, rest sourced from reference TRBV11-2 and TRBJ2-1, is EAGVAQSPRYKIIEKRQSVAFWCNPISGHATLYWYQQILGQGPKLLIQFQNNGVVDDSQLPKDRFSAERLKGVDSTLKIQPAKLEDSAVYLCASEGDLYNEQFFGPGTRLTVL.

The CDR3 DNA sequence: TGCAGTGCTAGGACTAGCGGGACCAAAAACATTCAGTACTTC. Amino acids: CSARTSGTKNIQYF. V usage is TRBV20-1 and J usage is TRBJ2-4; 11 bases are shared with TRBD2. The germline V gene encodes CDR1 DFQATT and CDR2 SNEGSKA (reference sequence). Trimming at V came to 3 bases and at J to 2 bases, leaving 0 bases not matched to a gene. The CDR3 totals 14 residues.

The gene calls are TRBV29-1 and TRBJ1-2; D possibly corresponds to TRBD1 (5 bases). This CDR3 comprises 13 residues. Germline assignment: CDR1 SQVTM and CDR2 ANQGSEA. V gave up 0 bases and J gave up 1 base, with 6 bases separating them. CDR3 nucleotides: TGCAGCGTTGAAGACAGGGATAACTATGGCTACACCTTC. Translated: CSVEDRDNYGYTF.

The chain employs TRBV5-1 and TRBJ1-4; 8 positions match TRBD1. The length of the CDR3 is 14 residues. In germline, CDR1 is SGHRS, CDR2 YFSETQ. Trimming removed 0 bases from V and 6 bases from J; junction bases left unmatched: 1. The CDR3, as DNA: TGCGCCAGCAGCTTGGGACAGGGGCATGAAAAACTGTTTTTT. Amino acids: CASSLGQGHEKLFF.

The genes are TRBV7-2 and TRBJ2-1, with a possible D match to TRBD1 (6 bases). The CDR3 length is 16 residues. V was pared by 3 bases and J by 5 bases, with 17 bases between. CDR1 is SGHTA and CDR2 is FQGNSA in the germline V gene. The DNA of the CDR3 is TGTGCCAGCAGCTTCAGGGGACAATTGGGGCACAATGAGCAGTTCTTC. It encodes CASSFRGQLGHNEQFF.

This clonotype was detected only a few times. The V and J genes are TRBV10-3 and TRBJ2-2; 12 bases match TRBD1. CDR1 and CDR2 from the germline V gene are ENHRY and SYGVKD. The CDR3 contains 17 residues. The V gene end was trimmed by 2 bases and the J gene end by 7 bases; junction bases not matched to a gene: 8. CDR3 sequence: CAISEPGTGGSSGELFF. The CDR3 region has the DNA TGTGCCATCAGTGAGCCCGGGACAGGGGGCAGTAGCGGGGAGCTGTTTTTT.

This clonotype was counted between two and nine times. The chain joins TRBV4-1 to TRBJ2-7; 8 nucleotides align to TRBD1. The CDR3 is 14 amino acids. V gave up 4 bases and J gave up 5 bases; unmatched junction bases: 7. Germline CDR1 is MGHRA and CDR2 is YSYEKL. The CDR3 is CASSLMDRVHEQYF. The CDR3, as DNA: TGCGCCAGCAGCCTAATGGACAGGGTCCACGAGCAGTACTTC.

The genes are TRBV6-6 and TRBJ2-7; TRBD1 matches at 9 bases. Germline V gene data show CDR1 as MNHNY and CDR2 as SVGAGI (reference sequence). Trimming at V came to 5 bases and at J to 10 bases, leaving 12 bases not matched to a gene. The length of the CDR3 is 14 residues. CDR3 sequence: CASSLGTGMKAQYF. CDR3 DNA: TGTGCCAGCAGTCTGGGGACAGGGATGAAGGCCCAGTACTTC.